Presented here are 5 T cell receptor beta chains from one specimen sequenced in a study of shared clonotypes between healthy human individuals. The table came from immunoSEQ multiplex PCR; TCRdb's copy has only in-frame clones and leaves some out. The table lists 2 million to 2.5 million clones, under 97% of them singletons. What was sequenced was naive CD4+ T cells sorted from blood. Subset of the sample: CD45RA+ positively selected. The receptors derive from a man younger than 35 in good health.

The chain employs TRBV10-3 and TRBJ2-3; a possible D gene is TRBD2 (5 bases). CDR3 length equals 19 residues. V gave up 8 bases and J gave up 1 base, with 28 bases separating them. Germline V lookup: CDR1 ENHRY, CDR2 SYGVKD. The CDR3 DNA follows: TGTGCCATCGCATCGGGAAGCTCGAATACGGGCTCGGGCACAGATACGCAGTATTTT. Translated: CAIASGSSNTGSGTDTQYF.

The chain recombines TRBV7-3 with TRBJ1-1; 12 bases match TRBD1. The length of the CDR3 is 13 residues. Germline V gene sequence: CDR1 SGHTA, CDR2 FQGTGA. V lost 5 bases, J lost 10 bases, and 5 bases stayed unmatched. DNA for the CDR3: TGTGCCAGCAGCCCAAGGGACAGGGGGCCAGCTTTCTTT. Protein: CASSPRDRGPAFF.

This chain connects TRBV28 to TRBJ1-5; the D is unclear. Germline CDR1 is MDHEN and CDR2 is SYDVKM. The V gene lost 3 bases and the J gene lost 5 bases, with 14 bases spanning the gap. The CDR3 loop spans 15 amino acids. CDR3 amino acids: CASSFSDRSYQPQHF. Here the CDR3 DNA reads TGTGCCAGCAGTTTTTCGGACCGGAGCTATCAGCCCCAGCATTTT.

V is TRBV7-3 and J is TRBJ2-5, with 10 positions matching TRBD2. The CDR3 extends over 14 amino acids. V dropped 5 bases and J dropped 2; count of bases not matched to a gene: 2. The V gene's germline CDR1 is SGHTA and CDR2 FQGTGA. DNA for the CDR3: TGTGCCAGCAGCCCAGCGGGGGGGCAAGAGACCCAGTACTTC. This translates into CASSPAGGQETQYF.

In the case of this clone: The same CDR3 arises from other DNA sequences in this sample as well. V gene TRBV5-1 combines with J gene TRBJ2-3; TRBD2 agrees at 16 bases. Germline V CDR1 and CDR2: SGHRS, YFSETQ. The CDR3 has 15 amino acids. V was clipped by 4 bases and J by 6 bases; unmatched bases: 2. The CDR3 is CASSPGLAGGDTQYF. In DNA form, the CDR3 reads TGCGCCAGCAGCCCGGGACTAGCGGGAGGGGATACGCAGTATTTT.